The T cell receptor (beta chain) under discussion was sequenced for a study of T cells in Graves' hyperthyroidism and ophthalmopathy. Whole-study context: Before treatment of any kind, peripheral blood was taken at initial diagnosis. Points from the study as a whole: Median prediction lead before ophthalmopathy onset was about 6.5 months with the model. The majority of expanded thyroid clonotypes above 0.001 also appeared in blood.

Amplification yielded TCR beta CDR3 regions, with RNA transcripts as the source. During a first-round RT-PCR of the TCR CDR3, the HTBI primer set was used. TCRdb itself ran the multiplex PCR reads through MiXCR, one entry per CDR3 protein. The sample carries 360,000 or so distinct CDR3 sequences, about 19% recorded once. The source of the PBMCs was 10 ml of fresh peripheral blood. CDR3 length: 14 amino acids. Germline CDR1 is SNHLY and CDR2 is FYNNEI. Trimming removed 1 base at V and 8 bases at J, with 14 bases between. This clonotype has a count of ten or more. The antigen remains undetermined. The genes are TRBV2 and TRBJ1-2, with D unclear. The sample comprised blood. The TCR sequence derives from a woman between 18 and 29 years old with Graves' hyperthyroidism. The CDR3 spells CASSEVFNALGYTF. CDR3 nucleotides: TGTGCCAGCAGTGAAGTATTTAACGCCCTCGGCTACACCTTC.